In its sample, the clone carrying this TCR beta chain was seen many times. TCR alpha and beta CDR3 regions were amplified from RNA using iRepertoire nested multiplex PCR. TCRdb reprocessed the multiplex PCR reads with MiXCR, giving one entry per CDR3 protein. This table holds approximately 400,000 distinct CDR3 sequences, roughly two fifths found once. The source of the sample is a study of glioma-infiltrating T cells. Study at large: Samples included WHO grade II oligodendrogliomas or astrocytomas and initial-diagnosis grade IV glioblastomas.

V dropped 3 bases and J dropped 8; count of bases not matched to a gene: 11. The CDR3 has 17 residues. Germline lookup yields CDR1 MNHEY and CDR2 SMNVEV (reference sequence). The chain has TRBV27 and TRBJ1-6, with 9 bases matching TRBD1. The source of this sequence is a human donor with low-grade glioma or glioblastoma, undergoing nonglioma brain surgery, or in good health (not recorded which). Sequences were obtained from glioma tissue, nonneoplastic brain tissue, or PBMCs (not recorded which). The CDR3 spells CASSFIAFGTGYSPLHF. CDR3 coding DNA: TGTGCCAGCAGTTTCATCGCCTTCGGGACAGGGTATTCACCCCTCCACTTT.